The clone carrying this T cell receptor (beta chain) was seen at least ten times. A sample-barcoded 5' primer and a J-beta primer mix were used in a second PCR of roughly 7 to 11 cycles. TCRdb fed the 5' RACE reads into MiXCR, producing one record per CDR3 protein. The profile shows about 840,000 distinct CDR3 sequences, roughly 29% of them singletons. The record originates from a study of blood T cells in healthy people across ages. Peripheral blood from each donor was collected in a volume of 8.5 to 10 milliliters. This sample also belongs to another study, concerning T cells of mothers and their children. That source reports: Addition of sample barcodes and 2-4 random nucleotides occurred through the M1S primer of the second PCR. In related and unrelated pairs alike, thymic selection shapes TCR recombination output, with inherited differences minor.

The TCR comes from a woman between 40 and 55 years old in good health. The material sequenced was blood.

CDR3 nucleotides: TGCAGTGCTGGAGGTCCGGTCGACTACGAGCAGTACTTC. It codes for CSAGGPVDYEQYF. This chain connects TRBV20-1 to TRBJ2-7; TRBD2 is a possible D gene (5 bases). Germline V gene data show CDR1 as DFQATT and CDR2 as SNEGSKA (reference sequence). The V gene lost 5 bases and the J gene lost 3 bases, with 14 bases spanning the gap. The CDR3 length is 13 residues.